The T cell receptor (beta chain) described here comes from a study of blood T cells in healthy people across ages. Researchers collected about 9.1 milliliters of peripheral blood from every single donor. The CDR3 spans 15 residues. Unmatched junction bases numbered 10, after V lost 5 bases and J lost 4 bases. Germline assignment: CDR1 MNHEY and CDR2 SVGAGI. Using a J-beta primer mix together with a sample-barcoded 5' primer, a second PCR was run for roughly 7 to 11 cycles. Every cDNA was tagged by a template-switch adaptor with 12 random nucleotides. TCRdb recomputed calls from the 5' RACE reads with MiXCR, one row per CDR3 protein. The sample holds hundreds of thousands of distinct CDR3 sequences; roughly three fifths are singletons and the top ten take more than 25%.

Sample: blood. The V gene is TRBV6-5, the J gene TRBJ1-2, with TRBD1 identical over 7 bases. The source of this sequence is a man in his forties in good health. CDR3 coding DNA: TGTGCCAGCAGTACCCCGGGACAGATCTTCTATGGCTACACCTTC. It is translated as CASSTPGQIFYGYTF.